The present entry profiles one TCR beta chain with its context. What it binds is not known. Germline V lookup: CDR1 SEHNR, CDR2 FQNEAQ (reference sequence). The CDR3 is 14 residues long. Trimming shortened V by 4 bases and J by 1 base, and 8 bases separated the two germline ends. These data originate in a study of Ad26.COV2.S vaccination and SARS-CoV-2 variants. Points from the study as a whole: Relative to placebo recipients, vaccine recipients exhibited elevated spike-specific TCR breadth. Vaccinees reportedly had broad spike-specific CD8+ and CD4+ T cell responses.

Profiled with immunoSEQ multiplex PCR; TCRdb holds only in-frame clones, not every one. The data contain some 350,000 clones, roughly nine tenths of them singletons. The sequence was obtained from a human donor who had recovered from COVID-19. Sequenced here: peripheral blood, sampled after recovery from COVID-19. The V and J genes are TRBV7-9 and TRBJ2-1, with a weak D call TRBD2 (5 bases). The CDR3 region is CASSSPGSYNEQFF. CDR3 DNA: TGTGCCAGCAGCTCACCGGGGTCCTACAATGAGCAGTTCTTC.